The rows below give T cell receptor beta chains drawn from one sample of a study of blood T cell repertoires in COVID-19. Libraries were prepared by immunoSEQ multiplex PCR; TCRdb keeps only in-frame clonotypes and omits some of them. The sample includes about 230,000 clones, 70% to 90% of them seen just once. The sequencing sample was made of PBMCs or T cells enriched from blood (not recorded which). Receptors were obtained from a man aged 25 to 40 who had recovered from COVID-19. The CDR3 runs from the conserved cysteine through the conserved F or W. A D gene is named only where the DNA matches it firmly. Some rows have no size entry. The others give once, few or many, or a class for an expanded clone.

size	D	V	J	CDR3	DNA
-	-	TRBV7-9	TRBJ2-5	CASSLASGEETQYF	TGTGCCAGCAGCTTAGCCAGCGGAGAAGAGACCCAGTACTTC
-	-	TRBV18	TRBJ1-3	CASSQAGIVNTIYF	TGTGCCAGCTCACAGGCAGGGATCGTGAACACCATATATTTT
-	TRBD2	TRBV28	TRBJ2-7	CASSLTVLAGVPLSYEQYF	TGTGCCAGCAGTTTAACCGTCCTAGCGGGAGTTCCCCTCTCCTACGAGCAGTACTTC
-	-	TRBV11-3	TRBJ2-5	CASSLSFTDQETQYF	TGTGCCAGCAGCTTATCTTTTACGGACCAAGAGACCCAGTACTTC
few	-	TRBV4-1	TRBJ1-1	CASSQWGLGTEAFF	TGCGCCAGCAGCCAATGGGGCCTGGGGACTGAAGCTTTCTTT
-	-	TRBV18	TRBJ1-6	CASSRPDFGSPLHF	TGTGCCAGCTCACGGCCAGATTTCGGGTCACCCCTCCACTTT
-	TRBD2	TRBV4-2	TRBJ2-3	CASSQPGLAGVEDTQYF	TGTGCCAGCAGCCAACCAGGACTAGCGGGGGTTGAGGATACGCAGTATTTT
-	-	TRBV25-1	TRBJ1-5	CASSEYEGEPQHF	TGTGCCAGCAGTGAATATGAAGGAGAGCCCCAGCATTTT
-	TRBD2	TRBV27	TRBJ2-3	CASLTTRTSGRAKVQYF	TGTGCCAGCCTAACTACCCGGACTAGCGGGAGGGCCAAAGTGCAGTATTTT
-	-	TRBV6-6	TRBJ1-2	CATKLGVTHGYTF	TGTGCCACTAAGTTAGGTGTGACTCATGGCTACACCTTC
-	TRBD2	TRBV30	TRBJ2-1	CAWSVGTSANEQFF	TGTGCCTGGAGTGTAGGGACTAGTGCGAACGAGCAGTTCTTC
-	-	TRBV7-9	TRBJ1-2	CASSLGQVLSFYGYTF	TGTGCCAGCAGCTTAGGACAGGTCCTATCTTTTTATGGCTACACCTTC
-	TRBD1	TRBV9	TRBJ2-1	CASSLRTGGYNEQFF	TGTGCCAGCAGCCTCCGGACAGGGGGCTACAATGAGCAGTTCTTC
once	-	TRBV9	TRBJ2-5	CASSVASGYQETQYF	TGTGCCAGCAGCGTAGCTTCGGGGTACCAAGAGACCCAGTACTTC
-	TRBD1	TRBV6-5	TRBJ2-2	CASSPDRQTGELFF	TGTGCCAGCAGTCCGGACAGGCAGACCGGGGAGCTGTTTTTT
-	TRBD2	TRBV27	TRBJ2-1	CASSSGTSGGTEQFF	TGTGCCAGCAGCTCCGGGACTAGCGGGGGAACCGAGCAGTTCTTC
-	-	TRBV21-1	TRBJ2-5	CASSRHRGRGETQYF	TGTGCCAGCAGCAGGCACAGGGGGCGGGGTGAGACCCAGTACTTC
-	-	TRBV5-4	TRBJ1-4	CASSLGSGANEKLFF	TGTGCCAGCAGCTTGGGGAGCGGCGCCAATGAAAAACTGTTTTTT
-	-	TRBV7-8	TRBJ2-3	CASSLYLRGSDTQYF	TGTGCCAGCAGCTTATATCTCAGGGGCTCAGATACGCAGTATTTT
-	-	TRBV18	TRBJ2-7	CASSPGLTTYEQYF	TGTGCCAGCTCACCCGGACTCACTACCTACGAGCAGTACTTC
-	TRBD2	TRBV5-1	TRBJ2-1	CASSRTSGTLSSYNEQFF	TGCGCCAGCAGCCGGACTAGCGGGACCTTGAGCTCCTACAATGAGCAGTTCTTC
-	-	TRBV6-5	TRBJ1-6	CASSYGGGLRNSPLHF	TGTGCCAGCAGTTACGGGGGAGGCCTTCGGAATTCACCCCTCCACTTT
few	TRBD1	TRBV6-5	TRBJ1-5	CASSFDRGNQPQHF	TGTGCCAGCAGTTTCGACAGGGGAAATCAGCCCCAGCATTTT
-	-	TRBV7-9	TRBJ1-1	CASSLGAGNTEAFF	TGTGCCAGCAGCTTAGGAGCGGGGAACACTGAAGCTTTCTTT
-	-	TRBV12-3/TRBV12-4	TRBJ2-2	CASSGARTGELFF	TGTGCCAGCAGTGGGGCTCGGACCGGGGAGCTGTTTTTT
once	TRBD1	TRBV2	TRBJ1-1	CATLQGLNTEAFF	TGTGCCACATTACAGGGGTTGAACACTGAAGCTTTCTTT
-	-	TRBV6-2/TRBV6-3	TRBJ1-3	CASSLGNTIYF	TGTGCCAGCAGTCTCGGAAACACCATATATTTT
-	-	TRBV7-3	TRBJ1-6	CARRRVLEGNSPLHF	TGTGCCCGTCGTAGGGTATTGGAGGGTAATTCACCCCTCCACTTT
-	-	TRBV9	TRBJ1-2	CASTDNWNYGYTF	TGTGCCAGCACCGACAACTGGAACTATGGCTACACCTTC
-	TRBD2	TRBV27	TRBJ2-7	CASRPYRLAPTYEQYF	TGTGCCAGCAGGCCTTATCGACTAGCGCCTACCTACGAGCAGTACTTC
-	-	TRBV14	TRBJ2-7	CASSRIATGSIYEQYF	TGTGCCAGCAGCCGGATCGCGACAGGTAGTATTTACGAGCAGTACTTC
-	TRBD2	TRBV5-8	TRBJ2-5	CASSLFSGRRETQYF	TGTGCCAGCAGCTTGTTCAGCGGGAGGCGGGAGACCCAGTACTTC
-	-	TRBV29-1	TRBJ1-4	CSVLRRGNEKLFF	TGCAGCGTTTTGCGCAGGGGAAATGAAAAACTGTTTTTT
-	-	TRBV9	TRBJ1-6	CASSVGGVGNSPLHF	TGTGCCAGCAGCGTAGGGGGAGTGGGCAATTCACCCCTCCACTTT
once	TRBD2	TRBV6-2/TRBV6-3	TRBJ2-5	CASSNRRGIEYQETQYF	TGTGCCAGCAGCAACCGGCGGGGGATAGAGTACCAAGAGACCCAGTACTTC
-	-	TRBV21-1	TRBJ1-2	CASISTTGLRNYGYTF	TGTGCCAGCATTTCCACTACAGGGTTAAGGAACTATGGCTACACCTTC
-	TRBD1	TRBV7-2	TRBJ1-2	CASSLTGGIGGYTF	TGTGCCAGCAGCTTGACAGGGGGCATTGGTGGCTACACCTTC
few	TRBD1	TRBV5-8	TRBJ1-2	CASSLYRKGAYYGYTF	TGTGCCAGCAGCTTATATCGGAAGGGGGCGTACTATGGCTACACCTTC
-	-	TRBV28	TRBJ1-2	CASNPGPGGYTF	TGTGCCAGCAATCCGGGCCCGGGGGGCTACACCTTC
-	-	TRBV4-1	TRBJ2-1	CASSPGGTGVYSYNEQFF	TGCGCCAGCAGCCCAGGGGGGACGGGTGTGTATTCCTACAATGAGCAGTTCTTC
-	TRBD2	TRBV9	TRBJ2-3	CASSGTLAGADTQYF	TGTGCCAGCAGCGGGACACTAGCGGGAGCAGATACGCAGTATTTT
-	-	TRBV29-1	TRBJ2-1	CSVTGHSINEQFF	TGCAGCGTTACAGGGCATTCAATCAATGAGCAGTTCTTC
-	TRBD1	TRBV2	TRBJ1-2	CASSEPGQNYGYTF	TGTGCCAGCAGTGAACCGGGACAGAACTATGGCTACACCTTC
-	TRBD1	TRBV9	TRBJ2-7	CASSVGPGTGKGYEQYF	TGTGCCAGCAGCGTGGGTCCCGGGACAGGGAAAGGCTACGAGCAGTACTTC
few	-	TRBV5-4	TRBJ1-2	CASSLPQGLTYGYTF	TGTGCCAGCAGCTTGCCCCAGGGGTTGACCTATGGCTACACCTTC
-	TRBD2	TRBV4-2	TRBJ2-1	CASSQTSGQKDNEQFF	TGTGCCAGCAGCCAGACTAGCGGACAAAAGGACAATGAGCAGTTCTTC
-	-	TRBV6-1	TRBJ2-3	CASSDISQGQYF	TGTGCCAGCAGTGATATCAGCCAGGGGCAGTATTTT
-	-	TRBV19	TRBJ2-5	CASNFFETQYF	TGTGCCAGTAACTTTTTCGAGACCCAGTACTTC
-	-	TRBV7-9	TRBJ1-3	CASSLDRILRNTIYF	TGTGCCAGCAGCTTAGACAGGATCTTGAGAAACACCATATATTTT
-	TRBD1	TRBV25-1	TRBJ2-1	CASSDPPTGGGNEQFF	TGTGCCAGCAGTGACCCTCCGACAGGGGGTGGCAACGAGCAGTTCTTC
-	-	TRBV18	TRBJ1-1	CASSPGDWTEAFF	TGTGCCAGCTCACCAGGGGACTGGACTGAAGCTTTCTTT
-	TRBD1	TRBV10-1	TRBJ1-3	CASSPGFGTVIYF	TGCGCCAGCAGTCCGGGATTCGGGACAGTCATATATTTT
-	TRBD1	TRBV30	TRBJ1-4	CAWSVSRTGGKEKLFF	TGTGCCTGGAGTGTCTCCCGGACAGGGGGAAAAGAAAAACTGTTTTTT
-	-	TRBV7-2	TRBJ1-5	CASSLVVGQPQHF	TGTGCCAGCAGCTTAGTAGTTGGTCAGCCCCAGCATTTT
-	TRBD2	TRBV19	TRBJ2-7	CASSRRGTSVSYEQYF	TGTGCCAGTAGTCGAAGAGGGACTAGCGTTTCCTACGAGCAGTACTTC
-	-	TRBV19	TRBJ1-4	CASNPWGRGNEKLFF	TGTGCCAGTAATCCTTGGGGCAGGGGAAATGAAAAACTGTTTTTT
few	TRBD1	TRBV5-4	TRBJ1-6	CASSLGQGNSPLHF	TGTGCCAGCAGCTTGGGACAGGGGAATTCACCCCTCCACTTT
-	TRBD1	TRBV4-3	TRBJ1-2	CASSQQRTGSGYTF	TGCGCCAGCAGCCAACAAAGGACAGGAAGTGGCTACACCTTC
few	TRBD1	TRBV30	TRBJ1-4	CAWTGQGLSNEKLFF	TGTGCCTGGACGGGACAGGGCCTTTCTAATGAAAAACTGTTTTTT